This TCR beta chain was recovered during a study of blood T cell repertoires in COVID-19. The V segment lost 5 bases and the J segment 8 bases; nucleotides outside the gene matches: 22. This CDR3 has 18 residues. The germline V gene has CDR1 MNHEY and CDR2 SMNVEV (reference sequence). Using immunoSEQ multiplex PCR, the repertoire was profiled, and TCRdb retains in-frame clones only, with some absent. The sample shows some 160,000 clones, around four fifths of them seen only once. Material: peripheral blood. The V gene is TRBV27, the J gene TRBJ1-2; TRBD1 aligns across 8 bases. The receptor was derived from a woman in her seventies who had recovered from COVID-19. CDR3 nucleotides: TGTGCCAGCAGTCTCCTATCCGGGACAGGTATATCCCTCGAGGGCTACACCTTC. Protein: CASSLLSGTGISLEGYTF.